Listed here is a single T cell receptor (beta chain). No antigen is known for it. Germline V gene data show CDR1 as SGHTA and CDR2 as FQGNSA. The CDR3 extends over 17 amino acids. Trimming took 5 bases from V and 7 from J; bases not matched to a gene: 17. This sample stems from a study of cytomegalovirus exposure and HLA in healthy donors. Whole-study findings and limits: At a 0.05 false discovery rate, a later analysis found 18,000 or so TCR beta sequences to be associated with HLA alleles. One variant, a missense change in DCLRE1C, was linked in a later analysis to TCR beta V- and J-gene trimming. Earlier results showed most TCR beta V segments being productive about 87% or about 30% of the time. An apparent linkage of common viral pathogens to several of the most significant clusters emerged in a later analysis.

PCR employed 60 Vbeta and 13 Jbeta primers. The assay was immunoSEQ multiplex PCR, and TCRdb's table has in-frame clones only and misses some. This table has roughly 180,000 clones, more than 65% appearing once. Source material: PBMCs. The source is a girl aged 2 to 10 in good health and CMV-seropositive. This sequence joins TRBV7-2 and TRBJ1-1; 9 bases match TRBD1. The CDR3 loop is CASSPRGGSWGQGEAFF. In DNA, the CDR3 is TGTGCCAGCAGCCCGAGAGGAGGGAGTTGGGGACAGGGTGAAGCTTTCTTT. The full variable domain, completed using reference TRBV7-2 and TRBJ1-1, is GAGVSQSPSNKVTEKGKDVELRCDPISGHTALYWYRQSLGQGLEFLIYFQGNSAPDKSGLPSDRFSAERTGGSVSTLTIQRTQQEDSAVYLCASSPRGGSWGQGEAFFGQGTRLTVV.